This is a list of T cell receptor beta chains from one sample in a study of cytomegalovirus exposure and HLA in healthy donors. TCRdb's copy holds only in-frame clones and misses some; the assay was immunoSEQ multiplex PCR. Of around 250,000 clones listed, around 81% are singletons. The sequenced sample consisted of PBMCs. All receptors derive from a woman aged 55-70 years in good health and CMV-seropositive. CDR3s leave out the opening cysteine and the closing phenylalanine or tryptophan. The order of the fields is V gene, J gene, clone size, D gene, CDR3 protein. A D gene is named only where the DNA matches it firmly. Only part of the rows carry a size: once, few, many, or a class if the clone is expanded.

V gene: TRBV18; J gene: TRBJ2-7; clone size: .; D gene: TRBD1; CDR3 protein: ASSQSRGQGEQY
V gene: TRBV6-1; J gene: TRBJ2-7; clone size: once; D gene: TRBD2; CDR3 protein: ASSERGGRDEQY
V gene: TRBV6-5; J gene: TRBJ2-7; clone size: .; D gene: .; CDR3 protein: ASSGSSVREQY
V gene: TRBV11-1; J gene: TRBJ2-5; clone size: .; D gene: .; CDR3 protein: ASSPQGETQY
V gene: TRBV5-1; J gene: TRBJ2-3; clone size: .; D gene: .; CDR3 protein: ASSLLQGTSTDTQY
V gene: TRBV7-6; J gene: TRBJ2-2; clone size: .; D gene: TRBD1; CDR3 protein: ASSSQQGTGELF
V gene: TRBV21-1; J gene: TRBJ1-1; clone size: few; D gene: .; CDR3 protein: ASSKPRQGGNTEAF
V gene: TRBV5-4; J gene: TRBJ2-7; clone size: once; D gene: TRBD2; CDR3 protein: ASSPLAGSEQY
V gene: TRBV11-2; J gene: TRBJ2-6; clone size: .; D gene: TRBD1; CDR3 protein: ASSQGQVGFSGANVLT
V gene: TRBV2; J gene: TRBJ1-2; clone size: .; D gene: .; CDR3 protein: ASRTMVSGYLNYGYT
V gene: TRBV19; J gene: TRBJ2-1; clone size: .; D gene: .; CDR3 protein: ASSILQVSYNEQF
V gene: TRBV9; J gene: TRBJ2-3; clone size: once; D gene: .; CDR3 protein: ASSVDLGPDTQY
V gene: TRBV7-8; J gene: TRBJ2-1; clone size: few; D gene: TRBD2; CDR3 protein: ASSRGGSLEPF
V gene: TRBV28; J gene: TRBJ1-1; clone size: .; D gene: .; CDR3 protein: ASSLGGAGNTEAF
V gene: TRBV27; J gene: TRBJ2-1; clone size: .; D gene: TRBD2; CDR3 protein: ASSQTSGTEF
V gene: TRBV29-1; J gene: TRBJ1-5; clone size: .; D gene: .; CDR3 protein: SVVAVGERGQPQH
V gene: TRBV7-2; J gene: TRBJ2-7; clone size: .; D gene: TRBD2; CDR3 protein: ASSLVGTSGRYSYEQY
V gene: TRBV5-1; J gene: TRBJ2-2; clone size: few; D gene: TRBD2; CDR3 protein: ASSVSGKGRGELF
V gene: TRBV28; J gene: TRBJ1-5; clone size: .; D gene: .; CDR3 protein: AIRRGPLSNQPQH
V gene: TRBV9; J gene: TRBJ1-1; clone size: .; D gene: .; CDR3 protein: ASLQGWVEAATEAF
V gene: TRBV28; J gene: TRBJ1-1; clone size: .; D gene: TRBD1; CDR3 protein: ASQGQMNTEAF
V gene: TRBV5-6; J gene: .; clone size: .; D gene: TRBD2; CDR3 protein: ASSLEAGAYEQY
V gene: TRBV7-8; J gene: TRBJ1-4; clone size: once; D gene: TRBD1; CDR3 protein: ASSQGQGSNEKLF
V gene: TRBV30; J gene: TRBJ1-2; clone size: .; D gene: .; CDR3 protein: AWSAGLGGYT
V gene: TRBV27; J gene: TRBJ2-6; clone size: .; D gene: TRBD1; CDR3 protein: ASSLQGARANVLT
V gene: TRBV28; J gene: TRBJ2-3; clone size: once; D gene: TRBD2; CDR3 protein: ASIGLAGPDTQY
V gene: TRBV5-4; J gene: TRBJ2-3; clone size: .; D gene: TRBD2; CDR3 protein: ASSFAGGGDTQY
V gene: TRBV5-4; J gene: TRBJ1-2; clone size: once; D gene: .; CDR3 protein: ASSLGAGSDGYT
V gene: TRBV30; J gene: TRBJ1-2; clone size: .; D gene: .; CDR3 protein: AGPMRNSYGYT
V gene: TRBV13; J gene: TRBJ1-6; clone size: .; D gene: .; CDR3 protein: ASSFWQGVGSLH
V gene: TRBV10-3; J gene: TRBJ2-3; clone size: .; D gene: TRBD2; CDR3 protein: AISEGLAETDTQY
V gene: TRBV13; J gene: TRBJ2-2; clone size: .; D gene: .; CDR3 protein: ASSLGFRYTGELF
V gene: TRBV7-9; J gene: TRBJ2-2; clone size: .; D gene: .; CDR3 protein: ASSLNRGNTGELF
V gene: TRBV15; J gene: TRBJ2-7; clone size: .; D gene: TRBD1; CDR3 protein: ATSPRDRRRVQY
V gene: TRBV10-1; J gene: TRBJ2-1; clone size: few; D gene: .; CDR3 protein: ASSESAYNEQF
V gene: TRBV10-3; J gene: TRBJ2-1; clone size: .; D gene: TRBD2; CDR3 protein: ASRLAGGRTISYNEQF
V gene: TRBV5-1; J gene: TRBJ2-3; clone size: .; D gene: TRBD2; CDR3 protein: ASGILLAGASTDTQY
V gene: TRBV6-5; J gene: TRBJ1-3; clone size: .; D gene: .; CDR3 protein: ASSYSIRVGNTIY
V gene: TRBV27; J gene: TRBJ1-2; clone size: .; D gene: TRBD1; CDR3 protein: ASSWTGSYGYT
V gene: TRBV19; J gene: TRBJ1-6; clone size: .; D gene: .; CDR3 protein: ASRPTGNSPLH
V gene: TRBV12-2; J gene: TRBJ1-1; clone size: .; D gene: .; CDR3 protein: ASRSTGVRNTEAF
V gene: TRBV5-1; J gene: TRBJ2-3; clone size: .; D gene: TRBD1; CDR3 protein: ASSLGQTYIQSTDTQY
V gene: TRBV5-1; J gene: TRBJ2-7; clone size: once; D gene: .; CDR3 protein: ASSSTPEAAGFTYEQY
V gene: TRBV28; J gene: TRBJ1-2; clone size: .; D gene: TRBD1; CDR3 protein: ASSPGGLGYT
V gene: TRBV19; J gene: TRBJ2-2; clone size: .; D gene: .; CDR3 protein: AGSGTHTGELF
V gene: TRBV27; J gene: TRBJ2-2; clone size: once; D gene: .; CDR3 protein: ASSFLGARGELF